One TCR beta chain is described in this entry. As yet, its antigen is unknown. Profiling relied on immunoSEQ multiplex PCR, and the TCRdb table lists in-frame clones only, not all of them. This sample has about 81,000 clones, with about 91% found just once. The data originate from a study of T cell responses to AZD1222 COVID-19 vaccine. Points from the study as a whole: Baseline seropositivity occurred in only a handful of AZD1222 recipients.

Germline assignment: CDR1 MNHEY and CDR2 SMNVEV (reference sequence). This CDR3 contains 14 residues. Trimming took off 2 bases at V and 1 base at J, with 8 bases between the two ends. Sample: peripheral blood, taken 28 days after the second AZD1222 dose. V is TRBV27 and J is TRBJ1-1; D is ambiguous. This receptor was obtained from an adult who received the AZD1222 COVID-19 vaccine. The DNA of the CDR3 is TGTGCCAGCAGTTTACAGCTGAGGAACACTGAAGCTTTCTTT. Its translation is CASSLQLRNTEAFF.